The next 14 T cell receptor beta chains were all read from a single sample in a study of shared clonotypes between healthy human individuals. Assay: immunoSEQ multiplex PCR; the TCRdb copy retains only in-frame clones and omits some. The sample consists of 660,000 or so clones, roughly 96% of them appearing once. Positively selected for CCR7, the CD45RO-negative cells used as naive CD8 cells excluded terminally differentiated effector memory CD45RA+ cells. Sequencing was carried out using naive CD8+ T cells sorted from blood. The receptor set was obtained from a woman in her 30s in good health.

The CDR3 reads CASSAPHGYTF. The DNA of the CDR3 is TGTGCCAGCAGCGCCCCCCATGGCTACACCTTC. V usage is TRBV9 and J usage is TRBJ1-2, with D unclear. The CDR3 is 11 amino acids. V shed 3 bases and J shed 6 bases, with 6 bases lying between them. CDR1 is SGDLS and CDR2 is YYNGEE in the germline V gene.

The rearrangement uses TRBV6-6 and TRBJ1-1, with a possible D match to TRBD1 (5 bases). CDR1 is MNHNY and CDR2 is SVGAGI in the germline V gene (reference sequence). V lost 2 bases to trimming and J lost 1 base, with 8 bases between them. The CDR3 runs to 14 residues. The CDR3 loop reads CASSYDGGNTEAFF. The CDR3 DNA reads TGTGCCAGCAGTTACGACGGGGGGAACACTGAAGCTTTCTTT.

V and J are TRBV9 and TRBJ1-2, with D unresolved. This CDR3 is 13 amino acids long. Germline V gene data show CDR1 as SGDLS and CDR2 as YYNGEE. V was cut by 0 bases and J by 7 bases, with 10 bases left in between. The CDR3 DNA is TGTGCCAGCAGCGTAGGAGATCCAGCTGGCTACACCTTC. Translating gives CASSVGDPAGYTF.

The chain recombines TRBV6-1 with TRBJ2-3, with 7 bases identical to TRBD2. The CDR3 is 19 residues long. Trimming removed 3 bases from V and 0 bases from J; junction bases left unmatched: 15. Germline lookup yields CDR1 MNHNS and CDR2 SASEGT. The CDR3 protein is CASSESVAGVFSSTDTQYF. Written as DNA, the CDR3 is TGTGCCAGCAGTGAGTCCGTAGCGGGTGTTTTCTCTAGCACAGATACGCAGTATTTT.

The chain links TRBV10-1 to TRBJ2-3; 8 nucleotides match TRBD1. Trimming cost V 7 bases and J 3 bases; bases outside gene matches: 6. CDR3 length: 14 amino acids. Germline CDR1 WNHNN, CDR2 SYGVQD (reference sequence). The CDR3 sequence: CASKGQAETDTQYF. DNA of the CDR3: TGCGCCAGCAAGGGACAGGCGGAAACAGATACGCAGTATTTT.

The chain is built from TRBV29-1 and TRBJ2-1, with D possibly matching TRBD1 (8 bases). The ends were cut back, 6 bases at V and 3 bases at J, with 12 bases in the middle. Germline V gives CDR1 SQVTM, CDR2 ANQGSEA. The CDR3 is 13 residues long. This chain's CDR3 is CSVGGTGYNEQFF. CDR3 in DNA: TGCAGCGTGGGGGGGACAGGCTACAATGAGCAGTTCTTC.

The chain combines TRBV28 with TRBJ2-7; 7 bases match TRBD1. Trimming took 2 bases from V and 5 from J; bases not matched to a gene: 3. Germline CDR1 and CDR2: MDHEN and SYDVKM. This CDR3 contains 13 residues. The CDR3 protein is CASSLDRAHEQYF. CDR3 coding DNA: TGTGCCAGCAGTTTAGACAGGGCGCACGAGCAGTACTTC.

The V gene is TRBV19, the J gene TRBJ1-1, with no clear D. There are 20 residues in the CDR3. V lost 4 bases and J 0 bases, leaving 27 bases between the germline ends. CDR1 is LNHDA, CDR2 SQIVND, per germline (reference sequence). CDR3 in amino acids: CASSTNQVFPGIDMNTEAFF. The CDR3 DNA follows: TGTGCCAGTAGTACCAACCAGGTTTTTCCGGGGATCGACATGAACACTGAAGCTTTCTTT. The entire variable domain, with the rest obtained from reference TRBV19 and TRBJ1-1, is as follows: DGGITQSPKYLFRKEGQNVTLSCEQNLNHDAMYWYRQDPGQGLRLIYYSQIVNDFQKGDIAEGYSVSREKKESFPLTVTSAQKNPTAFYLCASSTNQVFPGIDMNTEAFFGQGTRLTVV.

V is TRBV6-6 and J is TRBJ1-1; D gene unclear. Germline V gene data show CDR1 as MNHNY and CDR2 as SVGAGI (reference sequence). The CDR3 has 13 residues. V lost 5 bases and J 5 bases, leaving 12 bases between the germline ends. In DNA form, the CDR3 reads TGTGCCAGCAGTCCGTTGGAAGGGACTGAAGCTTTCTTT. It is translated as CASSPLEGTEAFF.

The chain joins TRBV27 to TRBJ2-1; TRBD2 matches 7 bases. CDR1 MNHEY and CDR2 SMNVEV come from the germline V gene (reference sequence). The J segment lost 7 bases and the V segment lost 4 bases, leaving 7 bases of the junction unmatched. The CDR3 runs 14 residues. The CDR3 nucleotides are TGTGCCAGCAGTTGGGGCGGGAGTTTAAATGAGCAGTTCTTC. Encoded protein: CASSWGGSLNEQFF.

The V and J genes are TRBV15 and TRBJ2-1; D perhaps matches TRBD2 (6 bases). Germline lookup yields CDR1 LNHNV and CDR2 YYDKDF (reference sequence). V lost 2 bases, J lost 3 bases, and 23 bases lay in between. CDR3 size: 19 residues. CDR3 nucleotides: TGTGCCACCAGCAGACGAACCCCGATCTCGGGACTCTTCTACAATGAGCAGTTCTTC. Its translation is CATSRRTPISGLFYNEQFF.

Regarding this clone: Distinct nucleotide sequences in the sample also encode this CDR3. The chain has TRBV28 and TRBJ1-5; D not certain. CDR1 and CDR2 (germline): MDHEN, SYDVKM. The germline V and J ends were trimmed by 2 bases and 2 bases, with 10 bases remaining between them. The CDR3 loop spans 15 amino acids. The CDR3 loop reads CASSLQGWGNQPQHF. In DNA form, the CDR3 reads TGTGCCAGCAGTTTACAAGGGTGGGGCAATCAGCCCCAGCATTTT.

The chain uses TRBV2 and TRBJ1-5; D unresolved. CDR3 length: 13 residues. Trimming removed 6 bases at V and 6 bases at J, with 12 bases between. Germline CDR1 SNHLY, CDR2 FYNNEI. CDR3 nucleotide sequence: TGTGCCAGCAGGGAGTTTTTATCTCAGCCCCAGCATTTT. Its translation: CASREFLSQPQHF. The variable domain in full, with the rest retrieved from reference TRBV2 and TRBJ1-5, is EPEVTQTPSHQVTQMGQEVILRCVPISNHLYFYWYRQILGQKVEFLVSFYNNEISEKSEIFDDQFSVERPDGSNFTLKIRSTKLEDSAMYFCASREFLSQPQHFGDGTRLSIL.

This sequence joins TRBV27 and TRBJ1-1, with D possibly TRBD1 on 5 matching bases. CDR3 size: 16 residues. Germline assignment: CDR1 MNHEY and CDR2 SMNVEV (reference sequence). Trimming left V 2 bases short and J 0 bases short, with 13 bases between. CDR3: CASSLGAGLLNTEAFF. The CDR3 coding sequence is TGTGCCAGCAGTTTAGGGGCAGGCCTTTTGAACACTGAAGCTTTCTTT.